Below, 24 T cell receptor beta chains from the same sample are listed, as sequenced in a study of cytomegalovirus exposure and HLA in healthy donors. The PCR employed 60 Vbeta primers together with 13 Jbeta primers. This table comes from immunoSEQ multiplex PCR, and its TCRdb copy is limited to in-frame clones, with some not included. The repertoire has about 110,000 clones, approximately 80% of them found once; the top ten carry 1.6%. The sequenced sample consisted of PBMCs. The receptors shown here come from a man in his forties or fifties in good health and CMV-seronegative.

The gene calls are TRBV6-4 and TRBJ2-2, with D perhaps TRBD2 (5 bases). Germline CDR1 reads MRHNA; CDR2 reads SNTAGT. The ends were cut back, 6 bases at V and 4 bases at J, with 9 bases in the middle. The CDR3 extends over 13 amino acids. The CDR3 loop reads CASRPEATGELFF. The CDR3 DNA sequence: TGTGCCAGCAGACCGGAGGCCACCGGGGAGCTGTTTTTT.

The chain uses TRBV6-4 and TRBJ2-4; 7 nucleotides align to TRBD1. The length of the CDR3 is 17 residues. The V and J ends lost 7 bases and 0 bases, in that order; junction bases with no gene match: 12. Germline V gene data show CDR1 as MRHNA and CDR2 as SNTAGT. The DNA for the CDR3 is TGTGCCAGCACTCGATTAGACAGGGCAGTAGCCAAAAACATTCAGTACTTC. It encodes CASTRLDRAVAKNIQYF.

Only a few counts were recorded for this clone. This chain joins TRBV11-1 and TRBJ2-3; perhaps TRBD1 as D (5 bases). Trimming left V 7 bases short and J 0 bases short, with 11 bases between. Germline CDR1 and CDR2: SGHAT and FQDESV (reference sequence). The CDR3 runs to 14 residues. CDR3 bases: TGTGCCAGCACGGACATCACTAGCACAGATACGCAGTATTTT. Protein product: CASTDITSTDTQYF.

J is TRBJ1-6 and V is TRBV13; TRBD1 is a possible D gene (5 bases). Germline lookup yields CDR1 PRHDT and CDR2 FYEKMQ (reference sequence). This CDR3 contains 16 residues. V was trimmed by 6 bases and J by 5 bases, leaving 17 bases between them. As DNA, the CDR3 is TGTGCCAGCAGGGAGAGGGGCGGAGGGGATAATTCACCCCTCCACTTT. Translation gives CASRERGGGDNSPLHF. Full variable domain (outside the CDR3, taken from reference TRBV13 and TRBJ1-6): AAGVIQSPRHLIKEKRETATLKCYPIPRHDTVYWYQQGPGQDPQFLISFYEKMQSDKGSIPDRFSAQQFSDYHSELNMSSLELGDSALYFCASRERGGGDNSPLHFGNGTRLTVT.

The gene calls are TRBV30 and TRBJ1-2; maybe TRBD1 (5 bases). V was cut by 2 bases and J by 8 bases, with 9 bases left in between. The CDR3 covers 11 residues. Per germline, CDR1 GTSNPN and CDR2 SVGIG (reference sequence). In DNA, the CDR3 is TGTGCCTGGAGTTCAAGGGGCGGCTACACCTTC. The encoded protein is CAWSSRGGYTF.

The J gene is TRBJ1-1, the V gene TRBV5-4; a weak D match, TRBD1 (6 bases). CDR3 length: 13 residues. Germline V gives CDR1 SGHNT, CDR2 YYREEE (reference sequence). Trimming pared 7 bases from V and 6 bases from J, leaving 16 bases between. This CDR3 is CASLRGNDAEAFF. The CDR3 coding sequence is TGTGCCAGCCTAAGGGGGAACGACGCTGAAGCTTTCTTT.

V and J are TRBV2 and TRBJ1-3; D might be TRBD1 (5 bases). The CDR3 spans 16 residues. The V gene's germline CDR1 is SNHLY and CDR2 FYNNEI. Deletions cut 2 bases from V and 0 bases from J, with 11 bases between. In DNA, the CDR3 is TGTGCCAGCAGTGAATTGGGGCCCGACTCTGGAAACACCATATATTTT. Its protein is CASSELGPDSGNTIYF.

The rearrangement uses TRBV5-1 and TRBJ1-1, with 10 bases that match TRBD1. The CDR3 is 20 residues long. The germline V gene has CDR1 SGHRS and CDR2 YFSETQ. V shed 3 bases, J shed 4 bases, and the junction held 21 bases outside the gene matches. For the CDR3, the DNA is TGCGCCAGCAGCTCTTCCGGGACAGGGGTCCTTCGGGAGTTTGGCACTGAAGCTTTCTTT. It translates to CASSSSGTGVLREFGTEAFF.

This sequence joins TRBV4-3 and TRBJ2-7; 8 bases match TRBD1. The length of the CDR3 is 14 residues. The ends lost 3 bases at V and 4 bases at J; junction bases unmatched: 5. Germline CDR1 reads LGHNA; CDR2 reads YSLEER. CDR3 region: CASSQDRVGYEQYF. CDR3 in DNA: TGCGCCAGCAGCCAGGACAGGGTAGGGTACGAGCAGTACTTC.

Written as DNA, the CDR3 is TGTGCCAGCAGCCAGGGGGCAACTAATGAAAAACTGTTTTTT. It encodes CASSQGATNEKLFF. The V and J genes are TRBV11-2 and TRBJ1-4; 7 nucleotides align to TRBD1. With V trimmed by 5 bases and J by 0 bases, 0 bases remained unmatched. There are 14 residues in the CDR3. The germline V gene encodes CDR1 SGHAT and CDR2 FQNNGV.

In this sample, this clone turned up a few times. The chain couples TRBV28 to TRBJ2-1; D ambiguous. CDR3 length: 14 residues. V lost 5 bases and J 5 bases, leaving 13 bases between the germline ends. The germline CDR1 and CDR2 sequences are MDHEN and SYDVKM. The CDR3 sequence is CASSPLLSDNEQFF. The CDR3 coding sequence is TGTGCCAGCAGTCCTCTCCTTTCTGACAATGAGCAGTTCTTC.

The rearrangement links TRBV10-2 to TRBJ2-2, with D hard to call. Trimming removed 3 bases from V and 0 bases from J, with 5 bases in between. Germline V gene sequence: CDR1 WSHSY, CDR2 SAAADI. The CDR3 is 14 residues long. As DNA, the CDR3 is TGCGCCAGCAGTGACAGGACGAACACCGGGGAGCTGTTTTTT. Its protein product is CASSDRTNTGELFF.

The rearrangement links TRBV7-9 to TRBJ2-1, with unresolved D. The V gene lost 5 bases and the J gene lost 6 bases, with 17 bases spanning the gap. Germline values: CDR1 SEHNR, CDR2 FQNEAQ (reference sequence). The length of the CDR3 is 15 residues. The CDR3 DNA reads as TGTGCCAGCAGCCCTAGGCGCCTCCCGGGCAATGAGCAGTTCTTC. Protein: CASSPRRLPGNEQFF.

The V and J genes are TRBV5-1 and TRBJ2-3; D call uncertain. Germline CDR1 reads SGHRS; CDR2 reads YFSETQ. V lost 4 bases and J lost 2, with 11 bases in between. This CDR3 has 14 residues. CDR3 in amino acids: CASSQDTVTDTQYF. CDR3 DNA sequence: TGCGCCAGCAGCCAGGATACAGTCACAGATACGCAGTATTTT.

This clone was found a few times. The rearrangement links TRBV2 to TRBJ1-6; D perhaps matches TRBD1 (5 bases). V lost 5 bases to trimming and J lost 10 bases, with 12 bases between them. The CDR3 consists of 13 residues. Germline CDR1 and CDR2: SNHLY and FYNNEI. Here the CDR3 reads CASSSQGVSPLHF. The CDR3 bases are TGTGCCAGCAGTAGTCAGGGTGTATCACCCCTCCACTTT.

V and J are TRBV9 and TRBJ2-2; 7 bases map to TRBD2. V lost 3 bases, J lost 6 bases, and 8 bases stayed unmatched. The V gene's germline CDR1 is SGDLS and CDR2 YYNGEE. The CDR3 totals 15 residues. Written as DNA, the CDR3 is TGTGCCAGCAGCGACCGGGACTATGACGCCGGGGAGCTGTTTTTT. Protein: CASSDRDYDAGELFF.

This clone was detected only once. This chain uses TRBV11-2 with TRBJ1-4; D uncertain. Germline V lookup: CDR1 SGHAT, CDR2 FQNNGV. The CDR3 is made up of 15 amino acids. Trimming removed 5 bases from V and 8 bases from J, with 18 bases in between. DNA for the CDR3: TGTGCCAGCAGCCTATCCTTTGTGGGCGACGAAAAACTGTTTTTT. Amino acid sequence: CASSLSFVGDEKLFF. The complete variable domain, with remaining parts taken from reference TRBV11-2 and TRBJ1-4, reads EAGVAQSPRYKIIEKRQSVAFWCNPISGHATLYWYQQILGQGPKLLIQFQNNGVVDDSQLPKDRFSAERLKGVDSTLKIQPAKLEDSAVYLCASSLSFVGDEKLFFGSGTQLSVL.

This clone was counted a few times. The genes are TRBV12-5 and TRBJ2-2; the D gene is possibly TRBD1 (6 bases). Per germline, CDR1 LGHNT and CDR2 FRNRAP. Trimming cost V 2 bases and J 7 bases, with 14 bases left between them. The CDR3 length is 15 residues. In DNA form, the CDR3 reads TGTGCTAGTGGTTTGTCACAGGGTATTATCGGGGAGCTGTTTTTT. Protein product: CASGLSQGIIGELFF.

This clone was seen just once. CDR3 DNA sequence: TGTGCCAGCAGCGAGACAGGGGGCTTCTCCTATAATTCACCCCTCCACTTT. It codes for CASSETGGFSYNSPLHF. This chain connects TRBV2 to TRBJ1-6; 10 positions agree with TRBD1. Unmatched junction bases numbered 5, after V lost 6 bases and J lost 0 bases. CDR3 length: 17 amino acids. The germline gives CDR1 SNHLY, CDR2 FYNNEI.

This chain connects TRBV2 to TRBJ2-1; perhaps TRBD2 as D (5 bases). Germline V CDR1 and CDR2: SNHLY, FYNNEI. V was clipped by 3 bases and J by 10 bases, with 13 bases between them. The CDR3 is 13 residues long. The CDR3 protein is CASSDGLAYEQFF. CDR3 DNA sequence: TGTGCCAGCAGTGACGGCCTAGCCTACGAGCAGTTCTTC.

The chain recombines TRBV10-3 with TRBJ1-1; D perhaps matches TRBD1 (5 bases). From germline, CDR1 is ENHRY and CDR2 SYGVKD. The V end was cut by 10 bases, the J end by 1 base, with 19 bases between. This CDR3 spans 15 amino acids. Here the CDR3 reads CATNTGDERNTEAFF. CDR3 sequence (DNA): TGTGCCACGAACACAGGAGATGAAAGGAACACTGAAGCTTTCTTT.

The rearrangement joins TRBV30 to TRBJ2-7, with D maybe TRBD1 (6 bases). Germline V gene sequence: CDR1 GTSNPN, CDR2 SVGIG (reference sequence). The CDR3 spans 14 residues. The V end was cut by 3 bases, the J end by 3 bases, with 15 bases between. The CDR3 spells CAWRKQGRSYEQYF. The DNA of the CDR3 is TGTGCCTGGAGGAAACAGGGCAGGAGCTACGAGCAGTACTTC.

The chain has TRBV15 and TRBJ1-2; 8 positions match TRBD1. This CDR3 contains 16 residues. The V gene end was trimmed by 1 base and the J gene end by 4 bases; junction bases not matched to a gene: 8. Per the germline V gene, CDR1 is LNHNV and CDR2 is YYDKDF (reference sequence). The CDR3 here is CATSRAPGQESYGYTF. CDR3 bases: TGTGCCACCAGCAGAGCCCCGGGACAGGAATCCTATGGCTACACCTTC.

This sequence joins TRBV5-4 and TRBJ2-5, with 9 positions matching TRBD2. Germline V CDR1 and CDR2: SGHNT, YYREEE (reference sequence). This CDR3 spans 15 amino acids. The trim removed 4 bases at V and 4 bases at J, leaving 8 bases unmatched. CDR3 in DNA: TGTGCCAGCAGCAGCTCTAGCGGGGTTCCAGAGACCCAGTACTTC. Its protein is CASSSSSGVPETQYF.